This entry lists 5 T cell receptor beta chains sequenced from one sample in a study of T cells in Graves' hyperthyroidism and ophthalmopathy (dated by TCRdb to between 2018 and 2021). The protocol used for the library was multiplex PCR. Sequencing used an Illumina HiSeq 2000. Amplification of TCR beta CDR3 regions was carried out from RNA transcripts. The first round of RT-PCR for the TCR CDR3 was performed with the HTBI primer set and the Qiagen OneStep RT-PCR kit. TCRdb reanalyzed the raw reads on its own, using fastp at Q25 for trimming and MiXCR for clone calling, and kept in-frame beta chains. Here each entry gathers all rows of one CDR3 protein and keeps the most common genes and DNA. The sample has a few hundred thousand distinct CDR3 sequences on record, approximately 14% of them singletons. The ten largest clones represent about 19% of the sample. Sequencing was carried out using blood. The receptors shown here come from a woman aged 25 to 45 with Graves' ophthalmopathy.

Only a few counts were recorded for this clonotype. CDR3: CASSSWTGDYEQYF. In DNA form, the CDR3 reads TGTGCCAGTAGTTCGTGGACAGGGGACTACGAGCAGTACTTC. V usage is TRBV19 and J usage is TRBJ2-7; 9 positions match TRBD1. The CDR3 is 14 residues long. Germline CDR1 is LNHDA and CDR2 is SQIVND (reference sequence). V lost 5 bases, J lost 3 bases, and 5 bases stayed unmatched.

This clonotype was counted only a few times. The V gene is TRBV28, the J gene TRBJ1-3; 7 nucleotides match TRBD1. V shed 8 bases, J shed 0 bases, and the junction held 16 bases outside the gene matches. This CDR3 region has 18 residues. The germline CDR1 and CDR2 sequences are MDHEN and SYDVKM. The CDR3 nucleotides read TGTGCCAGCTACCCATATCAGGGGGTATTTTTCTCTGGAAACACCATATATTTT. Protein product: CASYPYQGVFFSGNTIYF.

This clonotype was counted ten times or more. The chain is built from TRBV2 and TRBJ1-6; tentatively, D is TRBD1 (6 bases). Trimming removed 6 bases at V and 8 bases at J, with 17 bases between. Germline assignment: CDR1 SNHLY and CDR2 FYNNEI. This CDR3 comprises 15 residues. This CDR3 reads CASSSGRGEHSPLHF. The CDR3 DNA is TGTGCCAGCAGCTCGGGTAGGGGGGAACATTCACCCCTCCACTTT.

The chain carries TRBV29-1 and TRBJ2-7, with 9 bases aligning to TRBD1. Germline loops: CDR1 SQVTM, CDR2 ANQGSEA. The ends lost 6 bases at V and 0 bases at J; junction bases unmatched: 3. CDR3 size: 13 residues. CDR3 loop: CSVRDRDSYEQYF. As DNA, the CDR3 is TGCAGCGTCCGGGACAGGGACTCCTACGAGCAGTACTTC.

This clonotype was recorded at least ten times. The chain has TRBV18 and TRBJ1-5; no definite D call. The germline gives CDR1 KGHSH, CDR2 LQKENI. The CDR3 loop spans 15 amino acids. V gave up 6 bases and J gave up 4 bases, with 16 bases separating them. The CDR3 loop is CASSELRSENQPQHF. The CDR3 DNA reads as TGTGCCAGCTCCGAACTCAGGTCCGAGAATCAGCCCCAGCATTTT.